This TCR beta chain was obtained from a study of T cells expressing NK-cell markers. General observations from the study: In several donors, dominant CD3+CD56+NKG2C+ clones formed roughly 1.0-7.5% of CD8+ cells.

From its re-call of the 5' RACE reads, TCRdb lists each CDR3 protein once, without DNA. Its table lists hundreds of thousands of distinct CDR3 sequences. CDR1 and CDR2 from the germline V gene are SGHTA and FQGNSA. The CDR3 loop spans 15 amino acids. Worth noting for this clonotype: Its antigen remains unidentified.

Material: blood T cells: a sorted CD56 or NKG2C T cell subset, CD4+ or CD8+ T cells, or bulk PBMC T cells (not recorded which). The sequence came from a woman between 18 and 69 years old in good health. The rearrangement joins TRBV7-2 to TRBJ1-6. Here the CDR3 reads CASSTASSYNSPLHF.